The text below deals with one TCR beta chain. FACS was used to enrich TEMRA cells, whereas the CD8+ and CD4+ T cells were obtained by negative isolation. This specimen comes from a study of CD8 T cells in Susac syndrome. Reverse transcription of roughly 0.5 to 1 ug RNA was carried out with random hexamers. The amplification used immunoSEQ multiplex PCR on TCR beta CDR3; it spanned 54 Vbeta and 13 Jbeta. TCRdb re-called the immunoSEQ multiplex PCR reads with MiXCR, one entry per CDR3 protein. Found here are more than 95,000 distinct CDR3 sequences, around 96% of them singletons; the top ten hold 0.2% to 0.25%. CDR1 and CDR2 from the germline V gene are LGHDT and YNNKEL (reference sequence). The CDR3 runs 14 residues. Trimming pared 1 base from V and 2 bases from J, leaving 5 bases between.

This sequence originates from a human donor with Susac syndrome. The V gene is TRBV3-1, the J gene TRBJ2-2; D not resolved. The material sequenced was CD8+ T cells from PBMCs. This chain's CDR3 is CASSQGLNTGELFF. The CDR3, as DNA: TGTGCCAGCAGCCAAGGACTTAACACCGGGGAGCTGTTTTTT.